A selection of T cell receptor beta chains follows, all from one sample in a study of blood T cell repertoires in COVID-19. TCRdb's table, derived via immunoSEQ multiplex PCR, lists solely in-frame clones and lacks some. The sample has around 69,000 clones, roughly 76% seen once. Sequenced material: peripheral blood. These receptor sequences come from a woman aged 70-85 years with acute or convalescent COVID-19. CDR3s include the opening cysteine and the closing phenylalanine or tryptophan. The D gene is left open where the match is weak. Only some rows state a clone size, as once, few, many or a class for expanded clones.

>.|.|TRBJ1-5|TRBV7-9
TGTGCCAGCAGCGACGGGTCGCCGGGACAGCCCCAGCATTTT
CASSDGSPGQPQHF
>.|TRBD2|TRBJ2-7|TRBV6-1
TGTGCCAGCAGTGAACGGGGACTAGCGGACGTCTACGAGCAGTACTTC
CASSERGLADVYEQYF
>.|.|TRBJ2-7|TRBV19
TGTGCCACTCGAGCCTGGGGCACCTACGAGCAGTACTTC
CATRAWGTYEQYF
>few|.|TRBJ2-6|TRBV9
TGTGCCAGCAGCGGGACAGTAGTCTCTGGGGCCAACGTCCTGACTTTC
CASSGTVVSGANVLTF
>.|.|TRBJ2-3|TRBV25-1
TGTGCCAGCAGTGAGTTGCTTGGCGGGACAGATACGCAGTATTTT
CASSELLGGTDTQYF
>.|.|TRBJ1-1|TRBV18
TGTGCCAGCTCACCGGTCAGGGCCACCCCTGACGCTTTCTTT
CASSPVRATPDAFF
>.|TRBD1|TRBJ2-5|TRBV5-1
TGCGCCAGCAGCTCGCCGTACAGGGGAGCGGAGACCCAGTACTTC
CASSSPYRGAETQYF
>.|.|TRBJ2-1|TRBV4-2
TGTGCCAGCAGCCAAGAAAAGGGGTTATCCTACAATGAGCAGTTCTTC
CASSQEKGLSYNEQFF
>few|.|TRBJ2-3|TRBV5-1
TGCGCCAGCAGCTTAGGAGGAAAAAGGGCCACCTTCACAGATACGCAGTATTTT
CASSLGGKRATFTDTQYF
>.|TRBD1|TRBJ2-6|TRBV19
TGTGCCAGTGCGACAGGGCCTGCTGGGGCCAACGTCCTGACTTTC
CASATGPAGANVLTF
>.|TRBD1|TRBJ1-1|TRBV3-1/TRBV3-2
TGTGCCAGCAGCCAAGGGGTGAACAGGGGGTTCACTGAAGCTTTCTTT
CASSQGVNRGFTEAFF
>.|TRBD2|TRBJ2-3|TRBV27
TGTGCCAGCAGTTCCCGGACTAGCGGGAGGGATACGCAGTATTTT
CASSSRTSGRDTQYF
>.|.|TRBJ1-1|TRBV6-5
TGTGCCAGCCTCAGGAGGACTCCAGTTAACACTGAAGCTTTCTTT
CASLRRTPVNTEAFF
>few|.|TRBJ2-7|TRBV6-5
TGTGCCAGCAGACCTCCCGTAGCATCGGGAGAGCAGTACTTC
CASRPPVASGEQYF
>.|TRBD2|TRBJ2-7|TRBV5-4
TGTGCCAGCAGTCTGGGGGGGATTTCCTACGAGCAGTACTTC
CASSLGGISYEQYF
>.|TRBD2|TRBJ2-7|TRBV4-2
TGTGCCAGCAGCCAAGAGAGGACTAGCAGTGACGAGCAGTACTTC
CASSQERTSSDEQYF
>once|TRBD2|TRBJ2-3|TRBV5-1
TGCGCCAGCAGCACCCCCAGGACTAGCGAGGGCACAGATACGCAGTATTTT
CASSTPRTSEGTDTQYF
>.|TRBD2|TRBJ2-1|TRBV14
TGTGCCAGCACCCAAGGTACTAGCGATTACAATGAGCAGTTCTTC
CASTQGTSDYNEQFF
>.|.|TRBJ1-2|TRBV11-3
TGTGCCAGCAGCCCCTATTATGGCTACACCTTC
CASSPYYGYTF
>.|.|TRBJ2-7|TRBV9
TGTGCCAGCAGCGTAGAGTCTACAGGAATCGAGTACTTC
CASSVESTGIEYF
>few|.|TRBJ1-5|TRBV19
TGTGCCAGTAGTATCGGTGCAGGGCGTAGCAATCAGCCCCAGCATTTT
CASSIGAGRSNQPQHF
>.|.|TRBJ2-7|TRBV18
TGTGCCAGCTCACCTGGACTCTCAACCTACGAGCAGTACTTC
CASSPGLSTYEQYF
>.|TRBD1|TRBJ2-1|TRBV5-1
TGCGCCAGCAGCTTGGGACAGGGTGGCGATGAGCAGTTCTTC
CASSLGQGGDEQFF
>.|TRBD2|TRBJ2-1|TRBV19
TGTGCCAGTAGTACCCCCCGAAGCCTAGCGGACAATGAGCAGTTCTTC
CASSTPRSLADNEQFF
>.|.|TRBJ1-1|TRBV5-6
TGTGCCAGCAGCTTAATAGGGGTGAACACTGAAGCTTTCTTT
CASSLIGVNTEAFF
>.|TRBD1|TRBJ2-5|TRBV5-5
TGTGCCAGCAGCTCGACAGGGGGCGGAGAGACCCAGTACTTC
CASSSTGGGETQYF
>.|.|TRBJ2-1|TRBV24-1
TGTGCCACCAGTGATCCCACAGGTGGCTCCTACAATGAGCAGTTCTTC
CATSDPTGGSYNEQFF
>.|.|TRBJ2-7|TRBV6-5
TGTGCCAGCAGGGTAGGCCCGGGTCGGTACGAGCAGTACTTC
CASRVGPGRYEQYF
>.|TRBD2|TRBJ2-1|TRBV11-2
TGTGCCAGCAGCAAGACTAGCGGAAATCCCTACAATGAGCAGTTCTTC
CASSKTSGNPYNEQFF
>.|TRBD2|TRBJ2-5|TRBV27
TGTGCCAGCCGGAGAGCGGGAGGGGGAGAGACCCAGTACTTC
CASRRAGGGETQYF
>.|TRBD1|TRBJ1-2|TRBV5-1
TGCGCCAGCAGCCCTCAGCAGGGGGCAGAATATGGCTACACCTTC
CASSPQQGAEYGYTF
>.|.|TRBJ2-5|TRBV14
TGTGCCAGCAGTTCCGGGTGGTTCGAAGAGACCCAGTACTTC
CASSSGWFEETQYF
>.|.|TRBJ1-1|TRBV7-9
TGTGCCAGCAGCCACCCCCTAGTTATCACTGAAGCTTTCTTT
CASSHPLVITEAFF
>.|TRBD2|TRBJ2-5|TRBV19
TGTGCCAGTAGTACCCCCGGGGGGTCGGGGACCCAGTACTTC
CASSTPGGSGTQYF
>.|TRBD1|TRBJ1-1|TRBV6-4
TGTGCCAGCAGTGACCCCGCAGGGGGCGCAACTGAAGCTTTCTTT
CASSDPAGGATEAFF
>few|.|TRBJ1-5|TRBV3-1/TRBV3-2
TGTGCCAGCAGCCAGGGGCTAGGTCAGCCCCAGCATTTT
CASSQGLGQPQHF
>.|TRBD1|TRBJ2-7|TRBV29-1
TGCAGCGTCGGACAGGTTACCTACGAGCAGTACTTC
CSVGQVTYEQYF
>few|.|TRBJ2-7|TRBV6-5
TGTGCCAGTCCCCCGGGGGAGCCCCCCTACGAGCAGTACTTC
CASPPGEPPYEQYF
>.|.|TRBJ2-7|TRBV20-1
TGCAGTGCTAGAGTAGCGCGCGAGCAGTACTTC
CSARVAREQYF